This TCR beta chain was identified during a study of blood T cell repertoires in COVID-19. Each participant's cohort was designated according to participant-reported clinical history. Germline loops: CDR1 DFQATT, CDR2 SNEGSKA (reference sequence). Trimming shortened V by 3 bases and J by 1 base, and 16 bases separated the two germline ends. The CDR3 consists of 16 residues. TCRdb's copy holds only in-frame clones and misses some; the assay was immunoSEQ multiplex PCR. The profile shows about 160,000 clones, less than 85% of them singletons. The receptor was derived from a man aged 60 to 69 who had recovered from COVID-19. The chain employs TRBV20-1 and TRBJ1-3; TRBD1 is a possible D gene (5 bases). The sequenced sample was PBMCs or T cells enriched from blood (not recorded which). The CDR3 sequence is CSASGQGLGSGNTIYF. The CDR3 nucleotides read TGCAGTGCTAGTGGCCAGGGATTGGGGTCTGGAAACACCATATATTTT.